The 9 T cell receptor beta chains reported below all come from one sample, sequenced in a study of CD8 T cells in Susac syndrome. An amount of RNA that ranged from roughly 0.45 to 1 ug was reverse transcribed with random hexamers. TCRdb recomputed calls from the immunoSEQ multiplex PCR reads with MiXCR, one row per CDR3 protein. The sample holds 120,000 to 150,000 distinct CDR3 sequences; around 94% are singletons and the top ten take nearly 0.085%. Sequenced input: CD4+ T cells from PBMCs. These receptors were collected from a human donor in good health.

DNA of the CDR3: TGTGCCAGCAGCTCCGACTATGCCACAGATACGCAGTATTTT. It specifies CASSSDYATDTQYF. The rearrangement joins TRBV3-1 to TRBJ2-3; weak D call: TRBD2 (5 bases). Trimming stripped 5 bases from V and 2 bases from J, with 11 bases between. The CDR3 contains 14 residues. Germline V gene lookup returns CDR1 LGHDT and CDR2 YNNKEL (reference sequence).

The CDR3 protein is CASSLGWEAQFF. The DNA for the CDR3 is TGCGCCAGCAGCTTGGGGTGGGAAGCGCAGTTCTTC. This chain connects TRBV5-1 to TRBJ2-1; no definite D call. This CDR3 region has 12 residues. Trimming shortened V by 0 bases and J by 12 bases, and 10 bases separated the two germline ends. The germline gives CDR1 SGHRS, CDR2 YFSETQ.

This chain joins TRBV5-1 and TRBJ2-7; the D call may be TRBD1 or TRBD2 (5 bases each). In germline, CDR1 is SGHRS, CDR2 YFSETQ. Between the trimmed V and J ends, which lost 0 bases and 3 bases, there was a span of 13 bases. This CDR3 spans 15 amino acids. The CDR3: CASSLGDEASYEQYF. In nucleotides, the CDR3 is TGCGCCAGCAGCTTGGGGGACGAGGCGAGCTACGAGCAGTACTTC.

This chain uses TRBV5-4 with TRBJ2-1, with D perhaps TRBD2 (5 bases). This CDR3 has 15 residues. Trimming took 0 bases from V and 4 from J, leaving 11 bases between them. Germline lookup yields CDR1 SGHNT and CDR2 YYREEE (reference sequence). The CDR3 DNA reads TGTGCCAGCAGCTTGGGGACTGACGTTTACAATGAGCAGTTCTTC. Encoded protein: CASSLGTDVYNEQFF.

The J gene is TRBJ1-5, the V gene TRBV6-1, with 9 bases matching TRBD1. J gave up 2 bases and V 6 bases, and 17 bases lay outside the gene matches. Germline loops: CDR1 MNHNS, CDR2 SASEGT. The CDR3 sequence is 19 residues long. This CDR3 is CASSLGLGQGLPRNQPQHF. In DNA, the CDR3 is TGTGCCAGCAGCCTAGGATTGGGACAGGGACTCCCTCGCAATCAGCCCCAGCATTTT.

Here the CDR3 DNA reads TGCGCCAGCAGTCAATCCCCGACAGGCGACAGCTCCTACGAGCAGTACTTC. This codes for CASSQSPTGDSSYEQYF. The chain employs TRBV23-1 and TRBJ2-7; TRBD1 might be the D (6 bases). TRBV23-1 is an ORF, and what it does is uncertain. This CDR3 is 17 amino acids long. Trimming cost V 0 bases and J 0 bases, with 15 bases left between them.

V and J are TRBV20-1 and TRBJ2-2, with TRBD2 matching over 14 bases. This CDR3 is built from 19 residues. The J segment lost 4 bases and the V segment lost 1 base, leaving 11 bases of the junction unmatched. The germline gives CDR1 DFQATT, CDR2 SNEGSKA (reference sequence). The chain's CDR3 is CSARAHKTSGRVRTGELFF. CDR3 nucleotides: TGCAGTGCTAGAGCCCACAAGACTAGCGGGAGGGTGCGCACCGGGGAGCTGTTTTTT.

V and J are TRBV6-2 or TRBV6-3 and TRBJ2-2; the match to TRBD2 covers 10 bases. Germline V gives CDR1 MNHEY, CDR2 SVGEGT. The CDR3 totals 17 residues. V dropped 6 bases and J dropped 0; count of bases not matched to a gene: 7. This CDR3 is CASRPTSGNANTGELFF. CDR3 in DNA: TGTGCCAGCAGACCTACTAGCGGGAACGCGAACACCGGGGAGCTGTTTTTT.

The CDR3 DNA sequence: TGTGCCAGCAGCCAAGGGTCCCCGGACACAGATACGCAGTATTTT. Amino acid sequence: CASSQGSPDTDTQYF. This chain connects TRBV4-2 to TRBJ2-3; D is unresolved. V dropped 1 base and J dropped 2 bases, with 10 bases sitting between them. From germline, CDR1 is LGHNA and CDR2 YNFKEQ. The CDR3 has 15 amino acids.